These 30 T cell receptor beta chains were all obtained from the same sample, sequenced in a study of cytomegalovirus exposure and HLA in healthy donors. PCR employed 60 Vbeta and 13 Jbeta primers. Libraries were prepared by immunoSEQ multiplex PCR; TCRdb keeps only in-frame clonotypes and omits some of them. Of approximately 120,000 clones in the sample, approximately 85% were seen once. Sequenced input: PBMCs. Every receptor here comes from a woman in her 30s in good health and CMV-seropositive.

DNA of the CDR3: TGTGCCAGCAGCTTGGGGGAGGGTGGACCCCAGCATTTT. It translates to CASSLGEGGPQHF. The V and J genes are TRBV5-5 and TRBJ1-5; D remains unclear. Trimming took off 0 bases at V and 10 bases at J, with 11 bases between the two ends. The CDR3 contains 13 residues. Germline CDR1 reads SGHKS; CDR2 reads YYEKEE (reference sequence). Together with reference TRBV5-5 and TRBJ1-5, the CDR3 gives the full variable domain: DAGVTQSPTHLIKTRGQQVTLRCSPISGHKSVSWYQQVLGQGPQFIFQYYEKEERGRGNFPDRFSARQFPNYSSELNVNALLLGDSALYLCASSLGEGGPQHFGDGTRLSIL.

The CDR3 nucleotides read TGTGCCAGCAGACCCGGGGGCTCCTACAATGAGCAGTTCTTC. Its translation is CASRPGGSYNEQFF. This chain joins TRBV28 and TRBJ2-1, with TRBD2 as a possible D gene (6 bases). V lost 6 bases to trimming and J lost 0 bases, with 9 bases between them. CDR3 length: 14 residues. Germline loops: CDR1 MDHEN, CDR2 SYDVKM. Drawing the rest from reference TRBV28 and TRBJ2-1, the complete variable domain is DVKVTQSSRYLVKRTGEKVFLECVQDMDHENMFWYRQDPGLGLRLIYFSYDVKMKEKGDIPEGYSVSREKKERFSLILESASTNQTSMYLCASRPGGSYNEQFFGPGTRLTVL.

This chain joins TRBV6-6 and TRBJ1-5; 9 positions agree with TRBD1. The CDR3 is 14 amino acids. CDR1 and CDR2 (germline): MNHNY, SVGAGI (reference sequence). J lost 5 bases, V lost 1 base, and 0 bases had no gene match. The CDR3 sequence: CASSYWTGDQPQHF. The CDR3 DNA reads TGTGCCAGCAGTTACTGGACAGGGGATCAGCCCCAGCATTTT.

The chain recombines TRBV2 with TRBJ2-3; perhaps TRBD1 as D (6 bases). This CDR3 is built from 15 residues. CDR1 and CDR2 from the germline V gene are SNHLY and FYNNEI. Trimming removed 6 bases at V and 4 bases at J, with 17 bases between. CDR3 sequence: CASRRTVSRPDTQYF. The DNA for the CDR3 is TGTGCCAGCAGGCGGACAGTCTCCCGGCCAGATACGCAGTATTTT.

The CDR3 region is CASSARGQSSYNEQFF. Here the CDR3 DNA reads TGTGCCAGCAGCGCTAGGGGGCAGAGCTCCTACAATGAGCAGTTCTTC. V and J are TRBV7-2 and TRBJ2-1; TRBD1 aligns across 7 bases. In germline, CDR1 is SGHTA, CDR2 FQGNSA. The CDR3 sequence is 16 residues long. V lost 5 bases and J lost 0; bases outside the gene matches: 7.

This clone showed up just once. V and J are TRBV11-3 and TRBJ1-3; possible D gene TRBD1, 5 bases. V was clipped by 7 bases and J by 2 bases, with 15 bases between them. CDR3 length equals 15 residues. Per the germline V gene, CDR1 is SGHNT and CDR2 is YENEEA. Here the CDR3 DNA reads TGTGCCAGCACCAACCAGGACATGCCTGGAAACACCATATATTTT. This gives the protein CASTNQDMPGNTIYF.

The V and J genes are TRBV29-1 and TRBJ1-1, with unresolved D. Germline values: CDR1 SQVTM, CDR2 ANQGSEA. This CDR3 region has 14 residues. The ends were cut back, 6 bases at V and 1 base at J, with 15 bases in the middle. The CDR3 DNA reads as TGCAGCGTCACCCGCGGAACCTCGAACACTGAAGCTTTCTTT. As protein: CSVTRGTSNTEAFF.

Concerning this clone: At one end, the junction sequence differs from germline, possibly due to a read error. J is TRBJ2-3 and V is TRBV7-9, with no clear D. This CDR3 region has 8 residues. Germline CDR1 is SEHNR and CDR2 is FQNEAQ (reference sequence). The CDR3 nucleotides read TGTTCCAGCAGCTCAGGGTATTTT. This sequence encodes CSSSSGYF.

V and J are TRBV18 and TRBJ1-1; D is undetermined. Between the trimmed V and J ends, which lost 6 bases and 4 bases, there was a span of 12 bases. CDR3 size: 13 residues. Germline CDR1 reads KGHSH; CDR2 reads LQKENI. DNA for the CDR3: TGTGCCAGCTCCGGGCAGGAGGGCACTGAAGCTTTCTTT. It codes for CASSGQEGTEAFF. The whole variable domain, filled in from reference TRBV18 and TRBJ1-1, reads NAGVMQNPRHLVRRRGQEARLRCSPMKGHSHVYWYRQLPEEGLKFMVYLQKENIIDESGMPKERFSAEFPKEGPSILRIQQVVRGDSAAYFCASSGQEGTEAFFGQGTRLTVV.

The CDR3 DNA is TGTGCCAGCAGTGAACCCGCGGGGCCCTACAATGAGCAGTTCTTC. It translates to CASSEPAGPYNEQFF. The V gene is TRBV6-1, the J gene TRBJ2-1; D may be TRBD2 (6 bases). Trimming removed 2 bases from V and 2 bases from J, with 10 bases in between. The CDR3 contains 15 residues. Per germline, CDR1 MNHNS and CDR2 SASEGT.

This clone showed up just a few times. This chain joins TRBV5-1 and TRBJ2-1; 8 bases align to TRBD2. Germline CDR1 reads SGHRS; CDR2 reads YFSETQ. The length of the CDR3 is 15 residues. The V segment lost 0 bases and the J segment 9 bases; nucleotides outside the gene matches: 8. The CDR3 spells CASSLAAGGSSEQFF. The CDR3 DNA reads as TGCGCCAGCAGCTTGGCGGCGGGGGGTTCTTCTGAGCAGTTCTTC.

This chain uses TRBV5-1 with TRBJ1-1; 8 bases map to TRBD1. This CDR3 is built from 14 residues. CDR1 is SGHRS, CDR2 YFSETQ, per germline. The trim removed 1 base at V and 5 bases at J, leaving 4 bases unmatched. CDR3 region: CASSLSGGWTEAFF. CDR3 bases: TGCGCCAGCAGCTTGTCAGGGGGCTGGACTGAAGCTTTCTTT.

This chain's CDR3 is CSPGADYGYTF. The CDR3, as DNA: TGCAGTCCAGGGGCAGACTATGGCTACACCTTC. The chain is built from TRBV20-1 and TRBJ1-2; a possible D gene is TRBD1 (6 bases). The V gene lost 8 bases and the J gene lost 3 bases, with 10 bases spanning the gap. The CDR3 loop spans 11 amino acids. Germline V CDR1 and CDR2: DFQATT, SNEGSKA (reference sequence).

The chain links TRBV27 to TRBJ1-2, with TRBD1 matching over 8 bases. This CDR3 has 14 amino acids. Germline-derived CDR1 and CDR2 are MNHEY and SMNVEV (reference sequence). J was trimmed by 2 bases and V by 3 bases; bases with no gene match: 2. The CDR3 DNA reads TGTGCCAGCAGTTTGGGACAGGAGAACTATGGCTACACCTTC. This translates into CASSLGQENYGYTF.

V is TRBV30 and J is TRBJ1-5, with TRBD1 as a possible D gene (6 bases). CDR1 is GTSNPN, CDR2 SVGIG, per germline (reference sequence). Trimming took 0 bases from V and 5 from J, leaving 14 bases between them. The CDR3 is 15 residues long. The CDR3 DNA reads TGTGCCTGGAGTGTCAGACAGGCTGGGGATCAGCCCCAGCATTTT. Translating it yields CAWSVRQAGDQPQHF.

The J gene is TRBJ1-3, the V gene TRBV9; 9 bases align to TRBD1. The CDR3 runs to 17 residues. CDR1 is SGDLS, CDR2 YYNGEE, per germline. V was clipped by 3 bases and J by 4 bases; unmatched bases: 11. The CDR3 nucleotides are TGTGCCAGCAGCGAAAGTTCCGGGACAGGGTACGGAAACACCATATATTTT. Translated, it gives CASSESSGTGYGNTIYF.

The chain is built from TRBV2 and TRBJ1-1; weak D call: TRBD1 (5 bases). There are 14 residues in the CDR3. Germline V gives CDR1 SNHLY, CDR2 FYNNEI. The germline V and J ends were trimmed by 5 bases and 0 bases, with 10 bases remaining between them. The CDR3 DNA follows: TGTGCCAGCAGTTACAGGAGTATGAACACTGAAGCTTTCTTT. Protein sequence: CASSYRSMNTEAFF.

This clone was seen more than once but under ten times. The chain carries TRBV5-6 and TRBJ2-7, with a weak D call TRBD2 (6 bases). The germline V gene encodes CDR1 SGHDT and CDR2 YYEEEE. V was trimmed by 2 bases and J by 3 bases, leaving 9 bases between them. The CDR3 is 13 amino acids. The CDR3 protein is CASSLKAGYEQYF. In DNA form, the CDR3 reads TGTGCCAGCAGCTTAAAAGCGGGCTACGAGCAGTACTTC.

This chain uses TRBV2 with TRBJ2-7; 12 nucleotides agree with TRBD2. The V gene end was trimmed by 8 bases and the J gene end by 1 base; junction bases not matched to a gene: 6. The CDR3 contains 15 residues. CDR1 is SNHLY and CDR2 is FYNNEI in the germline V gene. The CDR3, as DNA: TGTGCCAGCCCTAGCGGGAGGGGTGATTCCTACGAGCAGTACTTC. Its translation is CASPSGRGDSYEQYF.

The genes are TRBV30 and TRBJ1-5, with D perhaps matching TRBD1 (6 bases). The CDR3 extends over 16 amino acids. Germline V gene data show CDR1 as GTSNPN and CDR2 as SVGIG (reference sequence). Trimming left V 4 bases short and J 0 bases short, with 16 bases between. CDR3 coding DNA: TGTGCCTGGAAAGGGGGGGGAGTAAATAGCAATCAGCCCCAGCATTTT. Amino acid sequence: CAWKGGGVNSNQPQHF.

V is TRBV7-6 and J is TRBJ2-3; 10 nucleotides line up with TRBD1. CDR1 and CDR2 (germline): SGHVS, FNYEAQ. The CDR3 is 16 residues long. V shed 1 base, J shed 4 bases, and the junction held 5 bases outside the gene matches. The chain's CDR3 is CASSLVGTGDPDTQYF. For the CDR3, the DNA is TGTGCCAGCAGCTTAGTGGGGACAGGGGATCCAGATACGCAGTATTTT.

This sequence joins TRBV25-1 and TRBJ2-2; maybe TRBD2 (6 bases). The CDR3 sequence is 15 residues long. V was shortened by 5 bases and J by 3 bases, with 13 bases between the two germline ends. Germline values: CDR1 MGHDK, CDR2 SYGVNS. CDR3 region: CASSWWDSHTGELFF. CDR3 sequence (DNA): TGTGCCAGCAGTTGGTGGGACTCTCACACCGGGGAGCTGTTTTTT. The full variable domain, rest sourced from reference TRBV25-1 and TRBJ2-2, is EADIYQTPRYLVIGTGKKITLECSQTMGHDKMYWYQQDPGMELHLIHYSYGVNSTEKGDLSSESTVSRIRTEHFPLTLESARPSHTSQYLCASSWWDSHTGELFFGEGSRLTVL.

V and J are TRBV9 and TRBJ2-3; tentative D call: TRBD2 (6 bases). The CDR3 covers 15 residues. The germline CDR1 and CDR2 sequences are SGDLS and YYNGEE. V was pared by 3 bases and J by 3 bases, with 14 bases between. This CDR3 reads CASSARGYATDTQYF. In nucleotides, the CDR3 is TGTGCCAGCAGCGCTCGGGGGTATGCAACAGATACGCAGTATTTT.

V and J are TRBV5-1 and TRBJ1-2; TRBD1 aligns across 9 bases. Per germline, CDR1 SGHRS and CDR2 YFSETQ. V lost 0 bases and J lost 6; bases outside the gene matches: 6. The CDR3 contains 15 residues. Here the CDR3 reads CASSLGTGTGNGYTF. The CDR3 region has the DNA TGCGCCAGCAGCTTGGGGACCGGGACAGGGAATGGCTACACCTTC.

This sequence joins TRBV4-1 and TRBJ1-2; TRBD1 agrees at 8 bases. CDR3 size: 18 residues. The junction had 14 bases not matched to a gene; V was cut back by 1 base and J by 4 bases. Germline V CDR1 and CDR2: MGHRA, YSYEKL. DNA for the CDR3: TGCGCCAGCAGCCAAGGGACATTTGGGACAGGAAGTTTCTATGGCTACACCTTC. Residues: CASSQGTFGTGSFYGYTF.

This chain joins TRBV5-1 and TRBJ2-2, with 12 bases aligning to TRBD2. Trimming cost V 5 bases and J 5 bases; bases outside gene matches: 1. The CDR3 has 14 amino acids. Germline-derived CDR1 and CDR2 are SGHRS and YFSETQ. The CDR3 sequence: CASRGTSGTGELFF. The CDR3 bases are TGCGCCAGCAGGGGGACTAGCGGGACCGGGGAGCTGTTTTTT.

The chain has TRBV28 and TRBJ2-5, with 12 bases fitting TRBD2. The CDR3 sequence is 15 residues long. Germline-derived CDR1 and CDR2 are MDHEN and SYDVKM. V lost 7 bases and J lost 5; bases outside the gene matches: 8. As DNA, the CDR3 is TGTGCCAGCACCCAACTAGCGGGAGGTGAGGAGACCCAGTACTTC. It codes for CASTQLAGGEETQYF.

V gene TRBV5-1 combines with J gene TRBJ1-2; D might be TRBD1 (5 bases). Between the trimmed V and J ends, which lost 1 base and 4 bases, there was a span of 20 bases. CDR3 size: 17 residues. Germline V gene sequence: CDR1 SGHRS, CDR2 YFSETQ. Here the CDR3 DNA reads TGCGCCAGCAGCTTGTCCCCCCAGGGCACCCTGTCCTATGGCTACACCTTC. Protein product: CASSLSPQGTLSYGYTF.

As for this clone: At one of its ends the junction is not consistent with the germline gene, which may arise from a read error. As DNA, the CDR3 is TGTGCTAGCAGCCCCTTTTTAGCGGGAGGGACTTTTGAGCAGTTCTTC. This encodes CASSPFLAGGTFEQFF. The chain is built from TRBV7-7 and TRBJ2-1; TRBD2 matches 11 bases. The CDR3 is made up of 16 amino acids. Germline-derived CDR1 and CDR2 are SSHAT and FNYEAQ (reference sequence).

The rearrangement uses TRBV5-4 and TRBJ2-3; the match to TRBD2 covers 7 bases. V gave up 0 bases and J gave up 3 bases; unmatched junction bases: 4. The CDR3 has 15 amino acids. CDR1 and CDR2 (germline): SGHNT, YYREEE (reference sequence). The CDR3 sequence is CASSLVSGGTDTQYF. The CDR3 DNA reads TGTGCCAGCAGCTTGGTATCGGGGGGTACAGATACGCAGTATTTT.